A single sample is the source of the 8 T cell receptor beta chains below, sequenced in a study of identifying expanded T cells in peripheral blood. Profiled with immunoSEQ multiplex PCR; TCRdb holds only in-frame clones, not every one. The sample lists approximately 97,000 clones, approximately 88% occurring once. The sample consisted of blood. Receptor source: a person aged 18-70 years in good health.

About this clone itself: It is unclear where the CDR3 begins or ends on the DNA, so no DNA is shown, and the CDR3 is as TCRdb lists it. The V and J genes are TRBV6-6 and TRBJ2-7; the table's D call, TRBD2, was not checked against the DNA. The CDR3 adds up to 16 amino acids, both ends counted. The germline V gene encodes CDR1 MNHNY and CDR2 SVGAGI (reference sequence). This CDR3 reads CASKWGPGTSGGALNF.

The chain links TRBV7-3 to TRBJ1-1, with D unclear. V lost 1 base and J 1 base, leaving 7 bases between the germline ends. The germline V gene has CDR1 SGHTA and CDR2 FQGTGA. CDR3 length: 14 amino acids. Here the CDR3 DNA reads TGTGCCAGCAGCTTAATGCCCGAGAACACTGAAGCTTTCTTT. The encoded protein is CASSLMPENTEAFF.

J is TRBJ2-1 and V is TRBV7-2, with D hard to call. V dropped 1 base and J dropped 4 bases, with 5 bases sitting between them. Per the germline V gene, CDR1 is SGHTA and CDR2 is FQGNSA. This CDR3 contains 13 residues. This CDR3 reads CASSLGNYNEQFF. The CDR3 DNA is TGTGCCAGCAGCTTAGGGAATTACAATGAGCAGTTCTTC. The variable domain in full, with the rest retrieved from reference TRBV7-2 and TRBJ2-1, is GAGVSQSPSNKVTEKGKDVELRCDPISGHTALYWYRQSLGQGLEFLIYFQGNSAPDKSGLPSDRFSAERTGGSVSTLTIQRTQQEDSAVYLCASSLGNYNEQFFGPGTRLTVL.

The chain has TRBV5-1 and TRBJ2-5; D is unresolved. The CDR3 runs to 15 residues. V was cut by 4 bases and J by 1 base, with 14 bases left in between. CDR1 SGHRS and CDR2 YFSETQ come from the germline V gene. This CDR3 reads CASSVGSSFQETQYF. The CDR3 DNA reads as TGCGCCAGCAGCGTCGGCAGCAGTTTCCAAGAGACCCAGTACTTC.

The chain has TRBV6-1 and TRBJ2-1, with 9 bases fitting TRBD2. CDR1 is MNHNS and CDR2 is SASEGT in the germline V gene. J was trimmed by 0 bases and V by 4 bases; bases with no gene match: 4. This CDR3 has 16 residues. CDR3 sequence: CASSVKAGGSYNEQFF. The CDR3 nucleotides are TGTGCCAGCAGTGTTAAAGCGGGGGGCTCCTACAATGAGCAGTTCTTC.

J is TRBJ1-2 and V is TRBV6-6; D not certain. Trimming left V 7 bases short and J 8 bases short, with 14 bases between. This CDR3 region has 12 residues. Germline loops: CDR1 MNHNY, CDR2 SVGAGI (reference sequence). This CDR3 reads CASTSHLFGYTF. In DNA form, the CDR3 reads TGTGCCAGCACCTCCCACCTATTCGGCTACACCTTC.

The chain links TRBV6-6 to TRBJ1-3, with unresolved D. CDR3 length: 12 amino acids. Germline V lookup: CDR1 MNHNY, CDR2 SVGAGI (reference sequence). The ends were cut back, 2 bases at V and 5 bases at J, with 4 bases in the middle. CDR3 loop: CASSYLRNTIYF. The CDR3 coding sequence is TGTGCCAGCAGTTACCTTAGAAACACCATATATTTT.

The chain carries TRBV6-1 and TRBJ2-5; the match to TRBD2 covers 11 bases. In germline, CDR1 is MNHNS, CDR2 SASEGT. Germline trimming cut 8 bases from V and 2 bases from J; bases unmatched to any gene: 4. The CDR3 totals 14 residues. CDR3 sequence (DNA): TGTGCCAGCCGGGGACTAGCGGAACAAGAGACCCAGTACTTC. Amino acid sequence: CASRGLAEQETQYF.